One sample yielded the 32 T cell receptor beta chains listed below, sequenced in a study of T cells in women clearing cervical HPV infection. Profiling relied on immunoSEQ multiplex PCR, and the TCRdb table lists in-frame clones only, not all of them. Listed are 36,000 or so clones; 7% to 7.5% falls within the top ten. The specimen was blood buffy coat. These receptors were taken from a woman between 18 and 70 years old with a cervical HPV16 infection that either progressed to CIN3+ or cleared (not recorded which).

As regards this clone: The read ends 3 residues shy of where the CDR3 ends; the end is completed using the germline J gene. The chain combines TRBV6-2 or TRBV6-3 with TRBJ1-1; D unresolved. The CDR3 contains 14 residues. The germline V and J ends were trimmed by 3 bases and 0 bases, with 8 bases remaining between them. In germline, CDR1 is MNHEY, CDR2 SVGEGT. Incomplete CDR3 DNA: TGTGCCAGCAGTTATCAGTACCTGAACACTGAA. This translates into CASSYQYLNTE. The whole CDR3 region reads CASSYQYLNTEAFF.

Worth noting for this clone: The read finishes 3 residues shy of the CDR3 end, and the germline J gene is used to complete it. The rearrangement links TRBV6-2 or TRBV6-3 to TRBJ2-2, with 7 bases identical to TRBD1. Germline-derived CDR1 and CDR2 are MNHEY and SVGEGT. V gave up 7 bases and J gave up 0 bases; unmatched junction bases: 5. This CDR3 region has 15 residues. Partial CDR3 DNA: TGTGCCAGCAATCTACAGGGGACGAACACCGGGGAG. Its protein product is CASNLQGTNTGE. In full, the CDR3 reads CASNLQGTNTGELFF.

As to this clone: The read ends 3 residues before the CDR3 terminus; that terminus is restored from the germline J gene. The rearrangement uses TRBV29-1 and TRBJ1-5, with D possibly matching TRBD1 (6 bases). Trimming cost V 4 bases and J 1 base, with 23 bases left between them. Germline V gene data show CDR1 as SQVTM and CDR2 as ANQGSEA. This CDR3 spans 18 amino acids. This CDR3 is CSVGPRGGARGSNQPQHF. The CDR3 DNA, read in part, is TGCAGCGTTGGTCCGAGGGGGGGGGCGAGGGGGAGCAATCAGCCC.

A note on this clone: With the read ending 3 residues before the CDR3 end, the germline J gene is used to fill in that end. The rearrangement uses TRBV27 and TRBJ1-2; TRBD1 matches 7 bases. The CDR3 has 15 amino acids. Germline CDR1 MNHEY, CDR2 SMNVEV (reference sequence). The V and J ends lost 4 bases and 5 bases, in that order; junction bases with no gene match: 10. CDR3 residues: CASSWDRTLSYGYTF. CDR3 DNA (partial): TGTGCCAGCAGTTGGGACAGAACCCTATCATATGGC.

The part of the CDR3 DNA that was read is TGCAGTGCAGCCGGGACTAGCGGGGGTTCGGGCTACAATGAG. The encoded protein is CSAAGTSGGSGYNE. The whole CDR3 reads CSAAGTSGGSGYNEQFF. This rearrangement joins TRBV20-1 to TRBJ2-1, with TRBD2 matching over 14 bases. The CDR3 end is not reached by the read, which stops 3 residues before it; the germline J gene fills it in. V lost 6 bases, J lost 3 bases, and 10 bases stayed unmatched. The CDR3 has 17 amino acids. CDR1 DFQATT and CDR2 SNEGSKA come from the germline V gene (reference sequence).

In the case of this clone: The CDR3 end falls 3 residues outside the read, so it is completed with the germline J gene. The chain joins TRBV19 to TRBJ2-4; no definite D call. CDR1 and CDR2 (germline): LNHDA, SQIVND (reference sequence). The CDR3 is 14 amino acids. Incomplete CDR3 DNA: TGTGCCAGTAGTATCCATGGCAGAAACTATGGT. It is translated as CASSIHGRNYG. The full CDR3 protein is CASSIHGRNYGQYF.

With regard to this clone: The CDR3 end is not reached by the read, which stops 3 residues before it; the germline J gene fills it in. The V and J genes are TRBV19 and TRBJ2-3, with a possible D match to TRBD1 (5 bases). Looked up from germline, CDR1 is LNHDA and CDR2 is SQIVND (reference sequence). The CDR3 loop spans 14 amino acids. This CDR3 is CASSRGQGPQPQYF. CDR3 DNA (partial): TGTGCCAGTAGTAGGGGTCAGGGCCCTCAGCCG.

A note on this clone: From the germline J gene comes the end of the CDR3, since the read stops 3 residues before it. J is TRBJ2-5 and V is TRBV19; 9 positions agree with TRBD1. Looked up from germline, CDR1 is LNHDA and CDR2 is SQIVND (reference sequence). CDR3 length: 16 amino acids. Partial CDR3 DNA: TGTGCCAGTAGTATACTATCGGACAGGGGCACAGCTACC. Its translation: CASSILSDRGTAT. In full, the CDR3 reads CASSILSDRGTATQYF.

For this clone: From the germline J gene comes the end of the CDR3, since the read stops 3 residues before it. This rearrangement joins TRBV2 to TRBJ1-5; 7 nucleotides line up with TRBD1. Germline CDR1 and CDR2: SNHLY and FYNNEI. This CDR3 is 14 amino acids long. Unmatched junction bases numbered 3, after V lost 3 bases and J lost 4 bases. CDR3 bases read: TGTGCCAGCAGTGACGGGACAGTTAATCAGCCC. Protein: CASSDGTVNQP. The entire CDR3 reads CASSDGTVNQPQHF.

Of note for this clone: The CDR3 is cut off 3 residues early in the read; its end comes from the germline J gene. V usage is TRBV18 and J usage is TRBJ2-2, with a weak D call TRBD1 (5 bases). V was pared by 3 bases and J by 4 bases, with 9 bases between. In germline, CDR1 is KGHSH, CDR2 LQKENI. The CDR3 consists of 14 residues. CDR3 in amino acids: CASSPAGPTGELFF. Incomplete CDR3 DNA: TGTGCCAGCTCACCCGCAGGGCCCACCGGGGAG.

Concerning this clone: Coverage ceases 3 residues before the CDR3 finishes, and the germline J gene fills in the end. The chain employs TRBV2 and TRBJ2-1; 9 bases are a match to TRBD2. Per germline, CDR1 SNHLY and CDR2 FYNNEI. There are 14 residues in the CDR3. The V and J ends lost 6 bases and 7 bases, in that order; junction bases with no gene match: 7. The CDR3 is CASSDGTSINEQFF. The CDR3 bases that were read are TGTGCCAGCAGCGACGGGACTAGCATAAATGAG. Variable domain in full (rest from reference TRBV2 and TRBJ2-1): EPEVTQTPSHQVTQMGQEVILRCVPISNHLYFYWYRQILGQKVEFLVSFYNNEISEKSEIFDDQFSVERPDGSNFTLKIRSTKLEDSAMYFCASSDGTSINEQFFGPGTRLTVL.

A note on this clone: The missing CDR3 end, 3 residues past where the read stops, is filled in from the germline J gene. This rearrangement joins TRBV19 to TRBJ1-1; D might be TRBD1 (6 bases). The germline V gene encodes CDR1 LNHDA and CDR2 SQIVND (reference sequence). The CDR3 consists of 13 residues. Between the trimmed V and J ends, which lost 3 bases and 1 base, there was a span of 6 bases. The CDR3 is CASSMTGNTEAFF. CDR3 DNA (partial): TGTGCCAGTAGTATGACAGGGAACACTGAA.

As to this clone: The read comes to an end 3 residues before the CDR3 does, leaving the germline J gene to fill in the end. The gene calls are TRBV12-3 or TRBV12-4 and TRBJ1-4; D perhaps matches TRBD1 (5 bases). V was cut by 2 bases and J by 2 bases, with 9 bases left in between. CDR3 length: 15 residues. The CDR3 spells CASSLSGNTNEKLFF. CDR3 bases read: TGTGCCAGCAGTTTATCAGGGAACACTAATGAAAAA.

A remark on this clone: The observed sequence ends 3 residues before the CDR3 terminus, with the missing tail filled in from the germline J gene. The gene calls are TRBV18 and TRBJ2-3; D is perhaps TRBD2 (6 bases). Germline values: CDR1 KGHSH, CDR2 LQKENI. The CDR3 has 16 amino acids. The part of the CDR3 DNA that was read is TGTGCCAGCTCCCCCCCTCTGCCGGGGGTAGGAGAGACG. Encoded protein: CASSPPLPGVGET. The CDR3, in full, reads CASSPPLPGVGETQYF.

Comments on this clone: Read coverage stops 3 residues before the CDR3 terminus; the germline J gene supplies the remainder. The J gene is TRBJ2-7, the V gene TRBV11-2; the match to TRBD1 covers 7 bases. The CDR3 consists of 12 residues. Germline-derived CDR1 and CDR2 are SGHAT and FQNNGV. V trimming: 5 bases; J trimming: 5 bases; junction bases outside the gene matches: 3. CDR3 loop: CASSPTGDEQYF. CDR3 bases read: TGTGCCAGCAGCCCCACAGGGGACGAG.

About this clone itself: Read sequence stops 3 residues before the CDR3 end, and the germline J gene provides the missing end. The V gene is TRBV23-1, the J gene TRBJ1-2, with 9 nucleotides matching TRBD1. TRBV23-1 is flagged as an ORF with uncertain function. The CDR3 is 15 amino acids. The sequenced CDR3 bases are TGCGCCAGCAGTCTGCGGGACAGGGCGGCAGATACC. Its translation: CASSLRDRAADT. Given in full, the CDR3 is CASSLRDRAADTYTF.

To note about this clone: The read ends 3 residues before the CDR3 terminus; that terminus is restored from the germline J gene. The gene calls are TRBV29-1 and TRBJ2-2, with 10 bases lining up with TRBD1. CDR3 size: 14 residues. Per the germline V gene, CDR1 is SQVTM and CDR2 is ANQGSEA. The CDR3 region is CSVGSGTGDEKLFF. The covered CDR3 bases are TGCAGCGTTGGATCCGGGACAGGGGACGAAAAG.

As for this clone: The read gets to within 3 residues of the CDR3 end, and the germline J gene fills in the rest. This chain links TRBV10-1 with TRBJ2-7; 8 bases align to TRBD1. CDR3 size: 14 residues. The trim removed 6 bases at V and 3 bases at J, leaving 7 bases unmatched. Germline assignment: CDR1 WNHNN and CDR2 SYGVQD (reference sequence). CDR3 in amino acids: CASRLGQAHYEQYF. The part of the CDR3 DNA that was read is TGCGCCAGCAGATTGGGACAGGCTCACTACGAG.

Comments on this clone: Sequencing ends 3 residues short of the CDR3 end; the germline J gene provides the rest. The V and J genes are TRBV2 and TRBJ1-1; the D gene is possibly TRBD1 (6 bases). The germline V gene has CDR1 SNHLY and CDR2 FYNNEI. There are 15 residues in the CDR3. V lost 6 bases to trimming and J lost 1 base, with 15 bases between them. The CDR3 protein is CASSRNPGQNTEAFF. The CDR3 bases that were read are TGTGCCAGCAGCCGTAACCCGGGACAGAACACTGAA.

As to this clone: The read falls 3 residues short of the CDR3 end, and the missing part is taken from the germline J gene. V gene TRBV5-1 combines with J gene TRBJ2-5; perhaps TRBD2 as D (5 bases). This CDR3 has 15 amino acids. V lost 4 bases, J lost 3 bases, and 16 bases lay in between. Germline-derived CDR1 and CDR2 are SGHRS and YFSETQ. The CDR3 bases that were read are TGCGCCAGCAGCCCGTCTGGACTGGAGAAAGAGACC. Translating it yields CASSPSGLEKET. The entire CDR3 is CASSPSGLEKETQYF. The full variable domain, in which reference TRBV5-1 and TRBJ2-5 provide the parts outside the CDR3, is KAGVTQTPRYLIKTRGQQVTLSCSPISGHRSVSWYQQTPGQGLQFLFEYFSETQRNKGNFPGRFSGRQFSNSRSEMNVSTLELGDSALYLCASSPSGLEKETQYFGPGTRLLVL.

Turning to this clone: Relative to the germline gene, one junction end is altered; a read error may explain this. Read data end 3 residues before the CDR3 end; the end is taken from the germline J gene. This chain uses TRBV4-2 with TRBJ2-2; TRBD1 matches 9 bases. The CDR3 is 17 residues long. From germline, CDR1 is LGHNA and CDR2 YNFKEQ. CDR3 bases read: TGCGCCAGCAGCCAAGATAGGAACAGGGGGCTTAGGGGGGAG. It specifies CASSQDRNRGLRGE. The CDR3, in full, reads CASSQDRNRGLRGELFF.

In regard to this clone: The sequence runs out 3 residues before the end of the CDR3; the remainder is reconstructed from the germline J gene. The rearrangement uses TRBV7-9 and TRBJ2-3; TRBD2 is a possible D gene (6 bases). The germline CDR1 and CDR2 sequences are SEHNR and FQNEAQ (reference sequence). The CDR3 extends over 14 amino acids. CDR3 region: CASSRGAGQETQYF. The sequenced part of the CDR3 DNA is TGTGCCAGCAGTCGAGGGGCGGGGCAAGAGACG.

Note on this clone: The read comes to an end 3 residues before the CDR3 does, leaving the germline J gene to fill in the end. The J gene is TRBJ1-2, the V gene TRBV19, with a possible D match to TRBD1 (5 bases). The CDR3 is 15 residues long. Germline V lookup: CDR1 LNHDA, CDR2 SQIVND (reference sequence). The CDR3 here is CATSESFGAKNIYTF. CDR3 DNA, as far as it was read: TGTGCCACCAGCGAATCATTTGGGGCCAAAAACATC.

A remark on this clone: The read comes to an end 3 residues before the CDR3 does, leaving the germline J gene to fill in the end. This chain joins TRBV18 and TRBJ1-2, with D possibly matching TRBD1 (6 bases). CDR1 is KGHSH and CDR2 is LQKENI in the germline V gene. The CDR3 has 16 residues. The V and J ends lost 3 bases and 5 bases respectively, with 19 bases between them. The DNA read from the CDR3 is TGTGCCAGCTCACCCCAGACTAGTGGGGGGGCGTATGGC. This gives the protein CASSPQTSGGAYG. The full CDR3 sequence reads CASSPQTSGGAYGYTF.

As for this clone: Read sequence stops 3 residues before the CDR3 end, and the germline J gene provides the missing end. The chain employs TRBV10-3 and TRBJ1-2, with D perhaps matching TRBD1 (6 bases). The CDR3 runs 11 residues. Germline values: CDR1 ENHRY, CDR2 SYGVKD. The part of the CDR3 DNA that was read is TGTGCCTCAACTAACAGGGAAGGC. The encoded protein is CASTNREG. The full CDR3 is CASTNREGYTF.

Of note for this clone: The read is 3 residues too short to cover the CDR3 end, so that end is filled in from the germline J gene. The chain recombines TRBV20-1 with TRBJ2-3; D might be TRBD1 (8 bases). The V gene lost 3 bases and the J gene lost 1 base, with 17 bases spanning the gap. CDR1 and CDR2 (germline): DFQATT, SNEGSKA (reference sequence). This CDR3 spans 16 amino acids. Partial CDR3 DNA: TGCAGTGCTAGTGGGGGGGCGGACAGGGGCACAGATACG. Its protein is CSASGGADRGTDT. The full-length CDR3 reads as CSASGGADRGTDTQYF.

A remark on this clone: The read falls 3 residues short of the CDR3 end, and the missing part is taken from the germline J gene. The chain combines TRBV20-1 with TRBJ2-3, with 8 bases aligning to TRBD2. This CDR3 comprises 14 residues. In germline, CDR1 is DFQATT, CDR2 SNEGSKA (reference sequence). The DNA read from the CDR3 is TGCAGTGCTAGAGGGGGGCTAGCGGGCTTCCCG. Its protein is CSARGGLAGFP. The CDR3 in full is CSARGGLAGFPQYF.

About this clone: The CDR3 end is not reached by the read, which stops 3 residues before it; the germline J gene fills it in. The chain joins TRBV19 to TRBJ2-5; 8 bases match TRBD2. Germline values: CDR1 LNHDA, CDR2 SQIVND (reference sequence). CDR3 length equals 14 residues. V dropped 0 bases and J dropped 4; count of bases not matched to a gene: 1. The CDR3 DNA, read in part, is TGTGCCAGTAGTATAGATCGGGGGGGAGAGACC. Protein sequence: CASSIDRGGET. The entire CDR3 sequence reads CASSIDRGGETQYF.

Details on this clone: The CDR3 goes on 3 residues after the read ends, and that part is filled in from the germline J gene. This chain uses TRBV7-3 with TRBJ1-4; D perhaps matches TRBD1 (5 bases). The CDR3 runs to 16 residues. CDR1 is SGHTA, CDR2 FQGTGA, per germline. The sequenced CDR3 bases are TGTGCCAGCAGCCCCAAGGGGCTCACTGGGGCCAACGTA. Translated: CASSPKGLTGANV. The complete CDR3 protein is CASSPKGLTGANVLFF.

Turning to this clone: Sequencing ends 3 residues short of the CDR3 end; the germline J gene provides the rest. The rearrangement uses TRBV5-4 and TRBJ2-3; D may match TRBD1 or TRBD2 (5 bases each). The germline CDR1 and CDR2 sequences are SGHNT and YYREEE (reference sequence). The V gene lost 5 bases and the J gene lost 1 base, with 14 bases spanning the gap. This CDR3 region has 15 residues. The DNA read from the CDR3 is TGTGCCAGCAGTTTAGAGGGGATCCGCACAGATACG. Its protein product is CASSLEGIRTDT. The whole CDR3 is CASSLEGIRTDTQYF.

About this clone: The sequenced fragment ends 3 residues before the CDR3 boundary, so the rest is inferred from the germline J gene. The rearrangement links TRBV19 to TRBJ1-1, with 8 bases aligning to TRBD1. Losses at the gene ends were 5 bases for V and 1 base for J; bases not matched to a gene: 3. CDR1 is LNHDA, CDR2 SQIVND, per germline (reference sequence). The CDR3 runs to 14 residues. The CDR3 loop is CASSFQGANTEAFF. CDR3 DNA (partial): TGTGCCAGTAGTTTCCAGGGGGCGAACACTGAA.

About this clone: The read terminates 3 residues ahead of where the CDR3 ends, so the germline J gene completes it. The chain joins TRBV11-2 to TRBJ1-2, with no clear D. V was cut by 0 bases and J by 7 bases, with 6 bases left in between. The CDR3 length is 12 residues. Germline assignment: CDR1 SGHAT and CDR2 FQNNGV. CDR3 amino acids: CASSLDQSGYTF. The sequenced part of the CDR3 DNA is TGTGCCAGCAGCTTAGACCAGAGTGGC.